This T cell receptor beta chain appears in the sequencing data of a study of blood T cell repertoires in COVID-19. Study details: Material from acute and convalescent COVID-19 was sourced from the United States, Italy and Spain.

Ages ranged from about 18 to 100 years, with residence in around 24 US areas. Cohort 3 recovery required two negative PCRs, clearance, or symptom resolution. How the authors handled the data: Amplified reference gene primers provided the basis for estimating nucleated cell counts. TCRdb's table, derived via immunoSEQ multiplex PCR, lists solely in-frame clones and lacks some. V and J calls and clone size are as listed in that table; D and trimming were resolved from the DNA. The sample shows roughly 450,000 clones, about nine tenths of them seen only once. Trimming stripped 2 bases from V and 2 bases from J, with 7 bases between. The germline V gene encodes CDR1 MNHEY and CDR2 SMNVEV (reference sequence). The CDR3 extends over 14 amino acids. This clone has a handful of counts.

The chain is built from TRBV27 and TRBJ1-5; unclear D gene. This sequence was found in a man between 18 and 35 years old who had recovered from COVID-19. Sequenced: PBMCs or T cells enriched from blood (not recorded which). The CDR3 sequence: CASSLQPGNQPQHF. The CDR3 region has the DNA TGTGCCAGCAGTTTACAACCGGGCAATCAGCCCCAGCATTTT.